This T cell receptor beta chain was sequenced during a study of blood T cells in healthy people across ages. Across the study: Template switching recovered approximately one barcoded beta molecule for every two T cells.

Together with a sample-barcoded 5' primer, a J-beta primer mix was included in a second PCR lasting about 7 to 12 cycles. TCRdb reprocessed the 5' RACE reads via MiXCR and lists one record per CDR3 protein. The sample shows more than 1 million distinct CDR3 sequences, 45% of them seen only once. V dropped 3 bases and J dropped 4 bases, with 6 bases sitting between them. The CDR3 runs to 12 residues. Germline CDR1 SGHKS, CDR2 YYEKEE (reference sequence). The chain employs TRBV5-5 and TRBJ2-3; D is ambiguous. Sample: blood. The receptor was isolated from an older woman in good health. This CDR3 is CASSYASDTQYF. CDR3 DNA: TGTGCCAGCAGCTATGCTTCAGATACGCAGTATTTT.